The 27 T cell receptor beta chains below all came from one sample that was sequenced in a study of control samples from healthy donors and cancer patients. The assay was immunoSEQ multiplex PCR, and TCRdb's table has in-frame clones only and misses some. The profile shows tens of thousands of clones, around 87% of them singletons. Sequencing was performed on PBMCs. The receptors derive from a woman aged 55-69 years with lung cancer.

The J gene is TRBJ2-5, the V gene TRBV5-1; a possible D gene is TRBD1 (7 bases). Germline V gives CDR1 SGHRS, CDR2 YFSETQ. The CDR3 has 14 residues. Deletions cut 3 bases from V and 5 bases from J, with 14 bases between. DNA for the CDR3: TGCGCCAGCAGCTCCATGACAGGGAGGGAGACCCAGTACTTC. Translation gives CASSSMTGRETQYF.

The CDR3 here is CASRAPGESGYEQYF. The CDR3 nucleotides are TGTGCCAGCAGGGCACCTGGGGAGTCCGGCTACGAGCAGTACTTC. J is TRBJ2-7 and V is TRBV6-5; D is perhaps TRBD2 (5 bases). Germline V lookup: CDR1 MNHEY, CDR2 SVGAGI. The CDR3 contains 15 residues. Trimming cost V 6 bases and J 3 bases, with 18 bases left between them.

The chain employs TRBV5-4 and TRBJ2-7, with D unresolved. Germline V CDR1 and CDR2: SGHNT, YYREEE (reference sequence). V was shortened by 0 bases and J by 0 bases, with 10 bases between the two germline ends. This CDR3 is built from 15 residues. The CDR3 DNA reads TGTGCCAGCAGCTTGGGAAGTATCAGCTCCTACGAGCAGTACTTC. It encodes CASSLGSISSYEQYF.

In this sample, this clone turned up a few times. V is TRBV15 and J is TRBJ1-2, with a tentative D call TRBD1 (5 bases). CDR1 LNHNV and CDR2 YYDKDF come from the germline V gene (reference sequence). Trimming took off 0 bases at V and 3 bases at J, with 14 bases between the two ends. The CDR3 length is 16 residues. CDR3 in amino acids: CATSRDRAGSDYGYTF. In DNA form, the CDR3 reads TGTGCCACCAGCAGAGACAGGGCCGGGTCGGACTATGGCTACACCTTC.

The genes are TRBV11-2 and TRBJ2-7, with 10 positions matching TRBD2. The CDR3 has 13 residues. Trimming cost V 8 bases and J 3 bases; bases outside gene matches: 4. Germline CDR1 reads SGHAT; CDR2 reads FQNNGV. CDR3 coding DNA: TGTGCCAGCCGCATAGCGGGGGGCTACGAGCAGTACTTC. This encodes CASRIAGGYEQYF.

The gene calls are TRBV14 and TRBJ2-5; 14 nucleotides align to TRBD2. The CDR3 spans 15 residues. Germline V gives CDR1 SGHDN, CDR2 FVKESK. Unmatched junction bases numbered 4, after V lost 6 bases and J lost 4 bases. Here the CDR3 DNA reads TGTGCCAGCAGTCGGGGACTAGCGGGAGTAGAGACCCAGTACTTC. Translated, it gives CASSRGLAGVETQYF. The variable domain in full, completed from reference TRBV14 and TRBJ2-5, reads EAGVTQFPSHSVIEKGQTVTLRCDPISGHDNLYWYRRVMGKEIKFLLHFVKESKQDESGMPNNRFLAERTGGTYSTLKVQPAELEDSGVYFCASSRGLAGVETQYFGPGTRLLVL.

The chain uses TRBV6-6 and TRBJ1-1, with a possible D match to TRBD1 (5 bases). The V end was cut by 0 bases, the J end by 1 base, with 6 bases between. CDR1 and CDR2 from the germline V gene are MNHNY and SVGAGI (reference sequence). The CDR3 is 14 amino acids. The CDR3 DNA reads as TGTGCCAGCAGTTACTCGGGGGGGAACACTGAAGCTTTCTTT. Translating it yields CASSYSGGNTEAFF.

This chain uses TRBV19 with TRBJ2-4; D unresolved. Trimming shortened V by 0 bases and J by 14 bases, and 14 bases separated the two germline ends. CDR3 size: 13 residues. CDR1 LNHDA and CDR2 SQIVND come from the germline V gene (reference sequence). The CDR3 spells CASSIDLSATEYF. In nucleotides, the CDR3 is TGTGCCAGTAGTATAGATCTATCCGCGACCGAGTACTTC.

The chain links TRBV28 to TRBJ1-4; 7 nucleotides match TRBD1. The CDR3 consists of 15 residues. Germline V gives CDR1 MDHEN, CDR2 SYDVKM. V shed 5 bases and J 3 bases; nucleotides not matched to a gene: 6. CDR3 loop: CASSLPGQSNEKLFF. DNA of the CDR3: TGTGCCAGCAGTCTCCCGGGACAGTCTAATGAAAAACTGTTTTTT.

In its sample, this clone was seen once. The chain has TRBV7-8 and TRBJ2-3; D is possibly TRBD2 (5 bases). CDR1 SGHVS and CDR2 FQNEAQ come from the germline V gene. Trimming stripped 5 bases from V and 0 bases from J, with 9 bases between. The CDR3 contains 14 residues. This CDR3 is CASSPGGSTDTQYF. CDR3 sequence (DNA): TGTGCCAGCAGCCCGGGCGGGAGCACAGATACGCAGTATTTT.

This clone showed up just once. The chain uses TRBV7-8 and TRBJ2-3; TRBD2 is a possible D gene (5 bases). Trimming shortened V by 4 bases and J by 1 base, and 15 bases separated the two germline ends. This CDR3 is built from 16 residues. The germline gives CDR1 SGHVS, CDR2 FQNEAQ. In DNA, the CDR3 is TGTGCCAGCAGCTCGAGCACGGCGGAGGGCACAGATACGCAGTATTTT. This encodes CASSSSTAEGTDTQYF. The whole variable domain, remainder taken from reference TRBV7-8 and TRBJ2-3, is GAGVSQSPRYKVAKRGQDVALRCDPISGHVSLFWYQQALGQGPEFLTYFQNEAQLDKSGLPSDRFFAERPEGSVSTLKIQRTQQEDSAVYLCASSSSTAEGTDTQYFGPGTRLTVL.

V and J are TRBV6-4 and TRBJ2-5, with D uncertain. V gave up 8 bases and J gave up 3 bases, with 13 bases separating them. Looked up from germline, CDR1 is MRHNA and CDR2 is SNTAGT. This CDR3 has 13 amino acids. The CDR3 nucleotides are TGTGCCAGCTTGAACAGCGTGAAAGAGACCCAGTACTTC. Encoded protein: CASLNSVKETQYF.

The V and J genes are TRBV5-1 and TRBJ1-1; possible D gene TRBD1, 6 bases. The CDR3 spans 12 residues. V was trimmed by 5 bases and J by 3 bases, leaving 8 bases between them. Germline values: CDR1 SGHRS, CDR2 YFSETQ. The chain's CDR3 is CASRGGDTEAFF. CDR3 nucleotides: TGCGCCAGCAGAGGGGGAGACACTGAAGCTTTCTTT.

This clone appeared a single time. The chain has TRBV7-9 and TRBJ2-3, with D possibly matching TRBD2 (5 bases). This CDR3 region has 14 residues. V lost 5 bases and J lost 0, with 9 bases in between. Germline CDR1 SEHNR, CDR2 FQNEAQ (reference sequence). CDR3 bases: TGTGCCAGCAGCCCCCGGGGAAGCACAGATACGCAGTATTTT. As protein: CASSPRGSTDTQYF.

This chain connects TRBV6-2 or TRBV6-3 to TRBJ2-3; D is uncertain. CDR3 length equals 15 residues. V was pared by 0 bases and J by 2 bases, with 9 bases between. Germline CDR1 MNHEY, CDR2 SVGEGT. CDR3 protein: CASSYSGTTTDTQYF. CDR3 DNA: TGTGCCAGCAGTTACTCAGGCACTACCACAGATACGCAGTATTTT.

The chain links TRBV10-2 to TRBJ1-1; 8 nucleotides agree with TRBD1. Germline V gene data show CDR1 as WSHSY and CDR2 as SAAADI. V lost 6 bases to trimming and J lost 4 bases; unmatched junction nucleotides: 7. The CDR3 length is 14 residues. The CDR3 DNA reads as TGCGCCAGCAGCCACACAGGGGGGTTCACTGAAGCTTTCTTT. Its protein is CASSHTGGFTEAFF.

The rearrangement joins TRBV7-9 to TRBJ2-4; 10 nucleotides line up with TRBD1. The trim removed 5 bases at V and 5 bases at J, leaving 9 bases unmatched. The CDR3 has 16 amino acids. Germline assignment: CDR1 SEHNR and CDR2 FQNEAQ (reference sequence). CDR3 DNA sequence: TGTGCCAGCAGCGACATTGCAGGGACAGGGGAAAACATTCAGTACTTC. The encoded protein is CASSDIAGTGENIQYF.

The V gene is TRBV4-1, the J gene TRBJ2-5, with a possible D match to TRBD2 (6 bases). The germline CDR1 and CDR2 sequences are MGHRA and YSYEKL. The V end was cut by 4 bases, the J end by 13 bases, with 16 bases between. CDR3 length: 12 residues. This chain's CDR3 is CASSLAGTPLYF. In DNA form, the CDR3 reads TGCGCCAGCAGCCTAGCCGGGACTCCTCTGTACTTC.

DNA of the CDR3: TGCGCCAGCAGCCACACTAGCGGGGGGGCCTCCTCCTACAATGAGCAGTTCTTC. It codes for CASSHTSGGASSYNEQFF. This chain uses TRBV5-1 with TRBJ2-1; 13 bases map to TRBD2. The CDR3 is 18 residues long. The trim removed 4 bases at V and 0 bases at J, leaving 7 bases unmatched. Germline loops: CDR1 SGHRS, CDR2 YFSETQ.

J is TRBJ2-7 and V is TRBV9; 8 bases match TRBD1. V shed 3 bases, J shed 4 bases, and the junction held 12 bases outside the gene matches. This CDR3 comprises 16 residues. Germline V CDR1 and CDR2: SGDLS, YYNGEE. The DNA for the CDR3 is TGTGCCAGCAGCGCTTCGGCTGGACAGGGAGAGTACGAGCAGTACTTC. This translates into CASSASAGQGEYEQYF.

The chain carries TRBV27 and TRBJ1-1; unclear D gene. CDR1 MNHEY and CDR2 SMNVEV come from the germline V gene (reference sequence). The CDR3 length is 14 residues. Trimming removed 7 bases at V and 1 base at J, with 13 bases between. The CDR3 coding sequence is TGTGCCAGCATAAGATGGGCGGGGAACACTGAAGCTTTCTTT. Translated: CASIRWAGNTEAFF.

The chain carries TRBV28 and TRBJ1-1, with 7 bases matching TRBD1. Germline V gene data show CDR1 as MDHEN and CDR2 as SYDVKM. The CDR3 spans 14 residues. The trim removed 2 bases at V and 6 bases at J, leaving 6 bases unmatched. CDR3 sequence: CASSLAGGIAEAFF. As DNA, the CDR3 is TGTGCCAGCAGTTTAGCAGGGGGAATTGCTGAAGCTTTCTTT.

The genes are TRBV5-1 and TRBJ2-7; 9 bases map to TRBD1. The ends lost 3 bases at V and 6 bases at J; junction bases unmatched: 7. Germline CDR1 and CDR2: SGHRS and YFSETQ. This CDR3 is built from 14 residues. This CDR3 is CASSSGQGQLEQYF. Here the CDR3 DNA reads TGCGCCAGCAGCTCGGGACAGGGACAGCTCGAGCAGTACTTC.

This sequence joins TRBV5-1 and TRBJ1-6, with D perhaps TRBD1 (6 bases). The CDR3 consists of 15 residues. The germline V and J ends were trimmed by 0 bases and 4 bases, with 8 bases remaining between them. CDR1 and CDR2 (germline): SGHRS, YFSETQ. The CDR3 DNA sequence: TGCGCCAGCAGCTTGGACAGGGCGTATAATTCACCCCTCCACTTT. This translates into CASSLDRAYNSPLHF. The full variable domain, with the rest looked up from reference TRBV5-1 and TRBJ1-6, is KAGVTQTPRYLIKTRGQQVTLSCSPISGHRSVSWYQQTPGQGLQFLFEYFSETQRNKGNFPGRFSGRQFSNSRSEMNVSTLELGDSALYLCASSLDRAYNSPLHFGNGTRLTVT.

The chain carries TRBV19 and TRBJ1-5, with D possibly being TRBD1 (6 bases). Germline CDR1 is LNHDA and CDR2 is SQIVND (reference sequence). Trimming stripped 7 bases from V and 3 bases from J, with 16 bases between. CDR3 size: 15 residues. The CDR3 protein is CASTYEGVNNQPQHF. CDR3 in DNA: TGTGCCAGTACGTACGAGGGGGTAAACAATCAGCCCCAGCATTTT.

The rearrangement uses TRBV5-1 and TRBJ1-2, with no clear D. V was clipped by 0 bases and J by 2 bases, with 5 bases between them. The CDR3 has 13 amino acids. Germline values: CDR1 SGHRS, CDR2 YFSETQ. The CDR3 DNA is TGCGCCAGCAGCTTGGACGACAACTATGGCTACACCTTC. Its translation: CASSLDDNYGYTF.

The J gene is TRBJ1-2, the V gene TRBV5-4, with D hard to call. Trimming removed 0 bases at V and 5 bases at J, with 8 bases between. Germline CDR1 SGHNT, CDR2 YYREEE (reference sequence). The CDR3 runs 13 residues. The CDR3 here is CASSLASIYGYTF. The DNA of the CDR3 is TGTGCCAGCAGCTTGGCGTCTATATATGGCTACACCTTC. Complete variable domain (other parts from reference TRBV5-4 and TRBJ1-2): ETGVTQSPTHLIKTRGQQVTLRCSSQSGHNTVSWYQQALGQGPQFIFQYYREEENGRGNFPPRFSGLQFPNYSSELNVNALELDDSALYLCASSLASIYGYTFGSGTRLTVV.